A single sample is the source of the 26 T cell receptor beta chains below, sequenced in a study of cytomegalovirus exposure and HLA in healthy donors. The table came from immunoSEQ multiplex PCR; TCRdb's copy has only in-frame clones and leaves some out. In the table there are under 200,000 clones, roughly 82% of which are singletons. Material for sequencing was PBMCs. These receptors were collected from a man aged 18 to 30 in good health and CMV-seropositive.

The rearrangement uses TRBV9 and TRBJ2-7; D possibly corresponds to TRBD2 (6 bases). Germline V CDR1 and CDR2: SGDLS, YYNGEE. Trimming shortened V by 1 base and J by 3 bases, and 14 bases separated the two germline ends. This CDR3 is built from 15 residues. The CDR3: CASSVLGGEGYEQYF. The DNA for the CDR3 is TGTGCCAGCAGCGTATTGGGGGGAGAGGGCTACGAGCAGTACTTC.

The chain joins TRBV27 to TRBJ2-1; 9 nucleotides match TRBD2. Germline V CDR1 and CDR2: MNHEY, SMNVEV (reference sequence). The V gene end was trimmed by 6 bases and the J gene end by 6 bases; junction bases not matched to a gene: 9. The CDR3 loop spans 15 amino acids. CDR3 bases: TGTGCCAGCAGGGCGGCAGCGGGAGGATCCAATGAGCAGTTCTTC. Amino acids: CASRAAAGGSNEQFF.

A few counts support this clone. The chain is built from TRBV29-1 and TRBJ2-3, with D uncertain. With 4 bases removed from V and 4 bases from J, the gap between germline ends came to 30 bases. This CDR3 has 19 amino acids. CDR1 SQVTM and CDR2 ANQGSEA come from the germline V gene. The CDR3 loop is CSVAPSPTKPGSLADTQYF. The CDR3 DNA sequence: TGCAGCGTTGCCCCCTCCCCGACAAAGCCTGGGTCCTTGGCAGATACGCAGTATTTT.

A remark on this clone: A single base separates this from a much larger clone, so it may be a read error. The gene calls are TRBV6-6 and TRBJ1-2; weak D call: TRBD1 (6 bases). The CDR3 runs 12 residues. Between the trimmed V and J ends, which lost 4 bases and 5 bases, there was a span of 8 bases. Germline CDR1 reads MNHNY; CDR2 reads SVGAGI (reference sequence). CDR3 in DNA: TGTGCCAGCAGTTCACAGGGTTATGGCTACACCTTC. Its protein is CASSSQGYGYTF.

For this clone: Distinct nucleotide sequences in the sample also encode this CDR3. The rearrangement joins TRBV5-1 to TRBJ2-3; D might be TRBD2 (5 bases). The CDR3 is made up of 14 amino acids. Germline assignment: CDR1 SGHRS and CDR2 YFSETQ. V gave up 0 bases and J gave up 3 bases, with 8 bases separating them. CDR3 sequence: CASSLGGRTDTQYF. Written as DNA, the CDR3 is TGCGCCAGCAGCTTGGGCGGGCGGACAGATACGCAGTATTTT.

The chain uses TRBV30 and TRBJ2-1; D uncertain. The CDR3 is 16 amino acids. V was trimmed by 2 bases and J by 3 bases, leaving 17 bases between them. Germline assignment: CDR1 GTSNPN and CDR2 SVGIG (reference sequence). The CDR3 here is CAWSSPTARFYNEQFF. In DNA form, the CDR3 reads TGTGCCTGGAGTTCTCCGACTGCGCGATTCTACAATGAGCAGTTCTTC.

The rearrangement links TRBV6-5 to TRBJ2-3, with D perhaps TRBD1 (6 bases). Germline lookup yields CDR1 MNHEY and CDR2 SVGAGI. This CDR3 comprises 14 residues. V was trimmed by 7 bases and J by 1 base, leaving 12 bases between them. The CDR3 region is CASTDAGGTDTQYF. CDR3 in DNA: TGTGCCAGCACTGACGCAGGGGGCACAGATACGCAGTATTTT.

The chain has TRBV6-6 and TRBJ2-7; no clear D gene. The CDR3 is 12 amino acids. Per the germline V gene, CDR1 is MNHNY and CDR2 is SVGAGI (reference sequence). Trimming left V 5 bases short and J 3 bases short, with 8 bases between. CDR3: CASSPDIYEQYF. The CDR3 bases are TGTGCCAGCAGTCCTGACATCTACGAGCAGTACTTC.

The CDR3 DNA reads TGTGCCAGCAGCCGCGGGGGTCCCAACGAGCAGTACTTC. Residues: CASSRGGPNEQYF. This chain uses TRBV7-8 with TRBJ2-7; 7 bases agree with TRBD2. V lost 5 bases and J lost 5; bases outside the gene matches: 6. Germline V CDR1 and CDR2: SGHVS, FQNEAQ. The CDR3 is 13 residues long.

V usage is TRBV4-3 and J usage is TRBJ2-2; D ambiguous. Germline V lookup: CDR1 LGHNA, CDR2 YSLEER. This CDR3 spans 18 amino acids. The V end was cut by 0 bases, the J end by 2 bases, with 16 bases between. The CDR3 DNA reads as TGCGCCAGCAGCCAAGACACCATAGCCCGCCTCAACACCGGGGAGCTGTTTTTT. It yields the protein CASSQDTIARLNTGELFF.

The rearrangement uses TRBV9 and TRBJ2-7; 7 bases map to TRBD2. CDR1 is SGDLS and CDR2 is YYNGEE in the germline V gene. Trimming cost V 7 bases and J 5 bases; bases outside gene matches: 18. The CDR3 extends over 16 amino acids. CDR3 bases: TGTGCCAGCCGGCTGGAGCGGGATAATCTACCCCACGAGCAGTACTTC. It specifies CASRLERDNLPHEQYF.

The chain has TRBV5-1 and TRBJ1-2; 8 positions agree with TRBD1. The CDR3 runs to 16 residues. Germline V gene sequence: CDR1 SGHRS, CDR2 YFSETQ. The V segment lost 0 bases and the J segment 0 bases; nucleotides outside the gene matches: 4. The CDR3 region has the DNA TGCGCCAGCAGCTTGGGACCAGGGGGCGCTAACTATGGCTACACCTTC. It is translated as CASSLGPGGANYGYTF. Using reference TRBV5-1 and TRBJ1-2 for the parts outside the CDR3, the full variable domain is KAGVTQTPRYLIKTRGQQVTLSCSPISGHRSVSWYQQTPGQGLQFLFEYFSETQRNKGNFPGRFSGRQFSNSRSEMNVSTLELGDSALYLCASSLGPGGANYGYTFGSGTRLTVV.

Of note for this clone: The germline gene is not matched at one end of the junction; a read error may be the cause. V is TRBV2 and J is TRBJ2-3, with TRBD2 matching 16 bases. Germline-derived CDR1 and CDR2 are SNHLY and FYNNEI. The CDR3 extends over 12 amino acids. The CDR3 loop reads CASSPGLAGGGF. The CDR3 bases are TGTGCCAGCAGTCCGGGACTAGCGGGAGGGGGTTTT.

This chain's CDR3 is CASSLARTGNSYEQYF. The CDR3 coding sequence is TGTGCCAGCAGCTTAGCACGGACAGGCAACTCCTACGAGCAGTACTTC. The rearrangement uses TRBV7-8 and TRBJ2-7, with 7 bases identical to TRBD1. Germline loops: CDR1 SGHVS, CDR2 FQNEAQ. This CDR3 region has 16 residues. Trimming removed 0 bases from V and 0 bases from J; junction bases left unmatched: 5.

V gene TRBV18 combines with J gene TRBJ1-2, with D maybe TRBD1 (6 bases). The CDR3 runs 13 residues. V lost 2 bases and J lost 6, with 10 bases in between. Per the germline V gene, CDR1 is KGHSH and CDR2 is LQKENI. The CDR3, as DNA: TGTGCCAGCTCACCAAGTCCAGGGGATGGCTACACCTTC. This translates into CASSPSPGDGYTF.

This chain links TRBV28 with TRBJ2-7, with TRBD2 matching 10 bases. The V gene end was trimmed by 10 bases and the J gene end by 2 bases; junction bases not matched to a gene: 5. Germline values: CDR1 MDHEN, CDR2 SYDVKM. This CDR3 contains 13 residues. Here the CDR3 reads CATLAGAAYEQYF. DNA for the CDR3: TGTGCCACCCTAGCGGGAGCCGCCTACGAGCAGTACTTC.

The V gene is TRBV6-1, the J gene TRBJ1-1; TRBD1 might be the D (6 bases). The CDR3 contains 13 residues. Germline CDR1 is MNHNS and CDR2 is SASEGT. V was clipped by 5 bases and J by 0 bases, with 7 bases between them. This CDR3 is CASSTGLNTEAFF. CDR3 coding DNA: TGTGCCAGCAGTACAGGGTTGAACACTGAAGCTTTCTTT.

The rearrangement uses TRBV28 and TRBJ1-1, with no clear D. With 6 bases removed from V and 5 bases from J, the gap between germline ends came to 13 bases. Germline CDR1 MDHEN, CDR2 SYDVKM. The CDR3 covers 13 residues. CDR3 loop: CASSTPTRTEAFF. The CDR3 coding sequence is TGTGCCAGCAGCACCCCTACGAGGACTGAAGCTTTCTTT.

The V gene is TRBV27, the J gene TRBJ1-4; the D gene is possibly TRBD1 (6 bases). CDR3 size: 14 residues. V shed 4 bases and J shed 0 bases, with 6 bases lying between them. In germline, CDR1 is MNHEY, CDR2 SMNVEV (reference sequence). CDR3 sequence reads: CASSWTATNEKLFF. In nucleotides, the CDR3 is TGTGCCAGCAGTTGGACAGCAACTAATGAAAAACTGTTTTTT.

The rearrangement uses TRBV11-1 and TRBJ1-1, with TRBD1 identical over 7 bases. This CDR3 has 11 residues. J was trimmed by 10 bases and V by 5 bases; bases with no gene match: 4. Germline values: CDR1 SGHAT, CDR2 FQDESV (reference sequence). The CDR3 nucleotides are TGTGCCAGCAGCCGACAGGGAGCAGCTTTCTTT. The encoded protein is CASSRQGAAFF.

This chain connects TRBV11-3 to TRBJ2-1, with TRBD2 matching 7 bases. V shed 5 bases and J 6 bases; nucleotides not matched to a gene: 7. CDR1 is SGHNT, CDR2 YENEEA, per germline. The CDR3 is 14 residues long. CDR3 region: CASSPTAGANEQFF. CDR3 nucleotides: TGTGCCAGCAGCCCGACGGCGGGAGCCAATGAGCAGTTCTTC.

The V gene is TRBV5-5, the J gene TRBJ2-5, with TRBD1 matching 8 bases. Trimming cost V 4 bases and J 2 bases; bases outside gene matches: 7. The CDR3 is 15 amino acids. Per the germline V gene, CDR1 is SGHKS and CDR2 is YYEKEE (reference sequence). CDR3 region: CASSPGTGIQETQYF. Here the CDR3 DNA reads TGTGCCAGCAGCCCCGGGACAGGAATACAAGAGACCCAGTACTTC.

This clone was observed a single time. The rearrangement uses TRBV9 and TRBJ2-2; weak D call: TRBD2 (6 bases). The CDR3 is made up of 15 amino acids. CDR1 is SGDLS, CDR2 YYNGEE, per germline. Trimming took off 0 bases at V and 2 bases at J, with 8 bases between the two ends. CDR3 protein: CASSVGGANTGELFF. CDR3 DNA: TGTGCCAGCAGCGTAGGCGGGGCTAACACCGGGGAGCTGTTTTTT.

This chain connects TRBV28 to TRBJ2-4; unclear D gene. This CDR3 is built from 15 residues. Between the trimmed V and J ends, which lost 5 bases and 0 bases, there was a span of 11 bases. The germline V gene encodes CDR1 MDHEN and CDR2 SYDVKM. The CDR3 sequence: CASSRLQIAKNIQYF. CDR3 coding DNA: TGTGCCAGCAGTCGACTTCAAATAGCCAAAAACATTCAGTACTTC.

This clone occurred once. CDR3 DNA sequence: TGTGCCAGCAGCAACGCCCGCGGTTTCGGCAATCAGCCCCAGCATTTT. Protein product: CASSNARGFGNQPQHF. The V and J genes are TRBV28 and TRBJ1-5, with no clear D. Deletions cut 6 bases from V and 2 bases from J, with 17 bases between. In germline, CDR1 is MDHEN, CDR2 SYDVKM. The CDR3 is made up of 16 amino acids. The full variable domain, rest sourced from reference TRBV28 and TRBJ1-5, is DVKVTQSSRYLVKRTGEKVFLECVQDMDHENMFWYRQDPGLGLRLIYFSYDVKMKEKGDIPEGYSVSREKKERFSLILESASTNQTSMYLCASSNARGFGNQPQHFGDGTRLSIL.

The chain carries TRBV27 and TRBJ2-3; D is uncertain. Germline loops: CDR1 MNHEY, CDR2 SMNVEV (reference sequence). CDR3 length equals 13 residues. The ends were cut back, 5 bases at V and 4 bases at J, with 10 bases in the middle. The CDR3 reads CASSPFWPDTQYF. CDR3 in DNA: TGTGCCAGCAGTCCATTTTGGCCAGATACGCAGTATTTT.